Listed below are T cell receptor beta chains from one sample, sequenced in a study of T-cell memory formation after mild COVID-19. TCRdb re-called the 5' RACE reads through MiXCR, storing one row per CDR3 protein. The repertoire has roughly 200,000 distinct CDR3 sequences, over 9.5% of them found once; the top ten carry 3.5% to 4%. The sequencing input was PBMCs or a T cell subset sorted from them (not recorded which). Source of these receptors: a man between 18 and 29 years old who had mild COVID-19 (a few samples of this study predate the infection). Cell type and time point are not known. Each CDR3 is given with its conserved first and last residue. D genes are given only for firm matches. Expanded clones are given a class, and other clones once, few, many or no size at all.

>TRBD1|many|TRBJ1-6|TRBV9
TGTGCCAGCAGCGTAGAGGGGGCCCACTCACCCCTCCACTTT
CASSVEGAHSPLHF
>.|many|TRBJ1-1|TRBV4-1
TGCGCCAGCAGCCCAGAGACAGGGAACACTGAAGCTTTCTTT
CASSPETGNTEAFF
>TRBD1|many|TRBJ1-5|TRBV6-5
TGTGCCAGCAGTTACTCTCGGACAGGGGGCAATCAGCCCCAGCATTTT
CASSYSRTGGNQPQHF
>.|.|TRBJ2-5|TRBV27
TGTGCCAGCAGTTTACGGGGACTCCCGATGGAGACCCAGTACTTC
CASSLRGLPMETQYF
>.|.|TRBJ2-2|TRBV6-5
TGTGCCAGCAGTTACTTGGGGAGGACCGGGGAGCTGTTTTTT
CASSYLGRTGELFF
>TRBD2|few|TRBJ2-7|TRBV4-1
TGCGCCAGCAGCCATTGGATTCGGGGACTAGCGGGTTCTACCTACGAGCAGTACTTC
CASSHWIRGLAGSTYEQYF
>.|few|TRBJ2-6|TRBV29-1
TGCAGCGTGCATTCAGGCTCTGGGGCCAACGTCCTGACTTTC
CSVHSGSGANVLTF
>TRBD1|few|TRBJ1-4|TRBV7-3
TGTGCCAGCAGCCCGACAGGGAATGGGGAAAAACTGTTTTTT
CASSPTGNGEKLFF
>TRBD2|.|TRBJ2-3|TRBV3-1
TGTGCCAGCAGTGCAAGAGCGGGGGGGTACACAGATACGCAGTATTTT
CASSARAGGYTDTQYF
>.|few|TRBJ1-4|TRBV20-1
TGCAGTGCTAGAGATTGGGACAAAACCCCAGAAAAACTGTTTTTT
CSARDWDKTPEKLFF
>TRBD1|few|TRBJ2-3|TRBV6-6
TGTGCCAGCAGTTCCCCCTGGGGACAGGGGGATACGCAGTATTTT
CASSSPWGQGDTQYF
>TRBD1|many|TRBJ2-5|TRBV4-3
TGCGCCAGCAGCTCCGGGACAGGGCGCCAAGAGACCCAGTACTTC
CASSSGTGRQETQYF
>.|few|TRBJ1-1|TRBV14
TGTGCCAGCAGCCTCCAGGTGGGGTTGGAAGCTTTCTTT
CASSLQVGLEAFF
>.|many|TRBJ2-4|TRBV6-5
TGTGCCAGCAGTCCGTGGGGGAGCTTAGCCAAAAACATTCAGTACTTC
CASSPWGSLAKNIQYF
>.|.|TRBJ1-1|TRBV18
TGTGCCAGCTCACCACCAGGGGAGCCTCGGGAAGCTTTCTTT
CASSPPGEPREAFF
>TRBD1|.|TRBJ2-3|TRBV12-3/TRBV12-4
TGTGCCAGCAGGGCCACACAGGGGGCCTGGGATACGCAGTATTTT
CASRATQGAWDTQYF
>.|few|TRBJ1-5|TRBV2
TGTGCCAGCAGTGACCACAGGGTCTTTCGCAATCAGCCCCAGCATTTT
CASSDHRVFRNQPQHF
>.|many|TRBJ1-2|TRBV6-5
TGTGCCAGCAGTTACTTGGGACGAGACTATGGCTACACCTTC
CASSYLGRDYGYTF
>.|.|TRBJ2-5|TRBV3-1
TGTGCCAGCAGCACACCCCGGGCGTCGGCAGAGACCCAGTACTTC
CASSTPRASAETQYF
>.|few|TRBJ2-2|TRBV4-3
TGCGCCAGCAGCGGCCAGATGGACGGGGAGCTGTTTTTT
CASSGQMDGELFF
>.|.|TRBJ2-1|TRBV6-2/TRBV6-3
TGTGCCAGCAGTTACTTAGGCCCCTACAATGAGCAGTTCTTC
CASSYLGPYNEQFF
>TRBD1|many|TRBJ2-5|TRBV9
TGTGCCAGCAGTGCTCCCGAGGGGGCACACCGTGGGACCCAGTACTTC
CASSAPEGAHRGTQYF
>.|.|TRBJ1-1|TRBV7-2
TGTGCCAGCAGCTTAGACGGACATCTGAACACTGAAGCTTTCTTT
CASSLDGHLNTEAFF
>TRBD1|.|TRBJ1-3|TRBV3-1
TGTGCCAGCAGTTATGGGACAGCCTCTGGAAACACCATATATTTT
CASSYGTASGNTIYF
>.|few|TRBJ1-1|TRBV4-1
TGCGCCAGCAGCCAGAAAAAGACAGGACTTTGGGACACTGAAGCTTTCTTT
CASSQKKTGLWDTEAFF
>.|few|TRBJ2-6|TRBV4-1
TGCGCCAGCAGCCAAGGTTTCCGCTCTGGGGCCAACGTCCTGACTTTC
CASSQGFRSGANVLTF
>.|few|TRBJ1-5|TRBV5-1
TGCGCCAGCAGCTTGGCCGGGGAAGGAGGGCAGCCCCAGCATTTT
CASSLAGEGGQPQHF
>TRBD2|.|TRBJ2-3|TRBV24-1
TGTGCCACCAGCGATGTCGGGGGGGCCGGAGATACGCAGTATTTT
CATSDVGGAGDTQYF
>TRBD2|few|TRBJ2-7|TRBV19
TGTGCCAGTCAAAGCAGCGGGGGGGTTTACGAGCAGTACTTC
CASQSSGGVYEQYF
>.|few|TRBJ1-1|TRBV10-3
TGTGCCGTACAGGTTAGCACTGAAGCTTTCTTT
CAVQVSTEAFF
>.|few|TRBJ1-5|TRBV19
TGTGCCAGTTCGGTGTCACGTCAGCCCCAGCATTTT
CASSVSRQPQHF
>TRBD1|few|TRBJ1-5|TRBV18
TGTGCCAGCTCACGACAGGGGGGAAATCAGCCCCAGCATTTT
CASSRQGGNQPQHF
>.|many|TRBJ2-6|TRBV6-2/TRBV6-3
TGTGCCAGCTTGGGCAGGAATTCTGGGGCCAACGTCCTGACTTTC
CASLGRNSGANVLTF
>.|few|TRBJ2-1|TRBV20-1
TGCAGTGCTAGTAGGGGGGGGAGTGAGCAGTTCTTC
CSASRGGSEQFF
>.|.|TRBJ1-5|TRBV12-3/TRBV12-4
TGTGCCAGCAGAGAGGGGACGGGTCAGCCCCAGCATTTT
CASREGTGQPQHF
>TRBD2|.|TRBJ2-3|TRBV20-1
TGCAGTGCTAGGGCGGCGGGGGGGCCAGATACGCAGTATTTT
CSARAAGGPDTQYF
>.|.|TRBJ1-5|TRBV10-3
TGTGCCATCAGTGCACAGGGTAATCAGCCCCAGCATTTT
CAISAQGNQPQHF
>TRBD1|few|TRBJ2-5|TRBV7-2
TGTGCCAGCAGCTTCAGGACAGGGGGCGAAGAGACCCAGTACTTC
CASSFRTGGEETQYF
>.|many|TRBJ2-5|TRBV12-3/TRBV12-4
TGCGCCAGCAGCTTGGTTGCAGGCGGCCAAGAGACCCAGTACTTC
CASSLVAGGQETQYF
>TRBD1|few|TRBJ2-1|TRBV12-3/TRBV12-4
TGTGCCAGCAGACAAACCGGGACAGGGGGCAATGAGCAGTTCTTC
CASRQTGTGGNEQFF
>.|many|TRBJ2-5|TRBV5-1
TGCGCCAGCAGCTTGAGTCAAGAGACCCAGTACTTC
CASSLSQETQYF
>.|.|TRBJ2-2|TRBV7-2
TGTGCCAGCAGCTTAGGAGTTTCCACCGGGGAGCTGTTTTTT
CASSLGVSTGELFF
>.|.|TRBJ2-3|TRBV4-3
TGCGCCAGCAGCCAAGATGCCCGCGCCCTATCCGGGGCGGATACGCAGTATTTT
CASSQDARALSGADTQYF
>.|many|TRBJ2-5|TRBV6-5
TGTGCCAGCAGTTACTCGGGCAGGGGAGAGACCCAGTACTTC
CASSYSGRGETQYF
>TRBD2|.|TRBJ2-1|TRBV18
TGTGCCAGCTCACCGGGGGGGACTGAGCAGTTCTTC
CASSPGGTEQFF
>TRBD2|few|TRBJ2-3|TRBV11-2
TGTGCCAGCAGCTTGGGGACTAGCGGGGTCAGCACAGATACGCAGTATTTT
CASSLGTSGVSTDTQYF
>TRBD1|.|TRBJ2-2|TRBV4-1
TGCGCCAGCAGCCAAGAAGGACAGGGCAGGTCCGGGGAGCTGTTTTTT
CASSQEGQGRSGELFF
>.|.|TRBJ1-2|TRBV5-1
TGCGCCAGCAGCTTGGGACTGCTAGCTAACTATGGCTACACCTTC
CASSLGLLANYGYTF